The 23 T cell receptor beta chains below come from one sample, sequenced in a study of CXCR4 blockade with PD-1 therapy in pancreatic cancer. Assay: immunoSEQ multiplex PCR; the TCRdb copy retains only in-frame clones and omits some. The sample includes thousands of clones, nearly 50% of them seen just once. The sequencing input was tumor tissue. The receptors originated from a human donor with pancreatic ductal adenocarcinoma.

This chain links TRBV30 with TRBJ1-1, with D maybe TRBD1 (6 bases). The CDR3 runs to 14 residues. In germline, CDR1 is GTSNPN, CDR2 SVGIG (reference sequence). The germline V and J ends were trimmed by 2 bases and 6 bases, with 16 bases remaining between them. This chain's CDR3 is CAWSSKQGFAEAFF. Written as DNA, the CDR3 is TGTGCCTGGAGTTCGAAACAGGGTTTTGCTGAAGCTTTCTTT. Drawing the rest from reference TRBV30 and TRBJ1-1, the complete variable domain is SQTIHQWPATLVQPVGSPLSLECTVEGTSNPNLYWYRQAAGRGLQLLFYSVGIGQISSEVPQNLSASRPQDRQFILSSKKLLLSDSGFYLCAWSSKQGFAEAFFGQGTRLTVV.

The gene calls are TRBV19 and TRBJ2-5; no clear D. Trimming took off 2 bases at V and 2 bases at J, with 9 bases between the two ends. Germline loops: CDR1 LNHDA, CDR2 SQIVND (reference sequence). The CDR3 has 14 residues. The DNA of the CDR3 is TGTGCCAGTAGTATAATCGGCCCTCAAGAGACCCAGTACTTC. Residues: CASSIIGPQETQYF.

This clone was seen more than once but under ten times. The chain has TRBV9 and TRBJ1-4; D not certain. CDR3 size: 15 residues. V was clipped by 0 bases and J by 1 base, with 7 bases between them. From germline, CDR1 is SGDLS and CDR2 YYNGEE. The CDR3 region is CASSVGRLTNEKLFF. The CDR3 nucleotides read TGTGCCAGCAGCGTAGGGAGGCTAACTAATGAAAAACTGTTTTTT.

The chain uses TRBV4-1 and TRBJ2-1; TRBD2 matches at 7 bases. Trimming took 4 bases from V and 5 from J; bases not matched to a gene: 8. The CDR3 covers 15 residues. Germline assignment: CDR1 MGHRA and CDR2 YSYEKL. The CDR3 bases are TGCGCCAGCAGCCCCCCCGGGAGGAGCAACAATGAGCAGTTCTTC. This sequence encodes CASSPPGRSNNEQFF.

The rearrangement uses TRBV6-8 and TRBJ1-6; tentatively, D is TRBD1 (5 bases). With 5 bases removed from V and 4 bases from J, the gap between germline ends came to 15 bases. There are 16 residues in the CDR3. Germline CDR1 MNHGY, CDR2 SAAAGT. The CDR3 region has the DNA TGTGCCAGCAGTGACCTCAAGGGGCTATATAATTCACCCCTCCACTTT. This gives the protein CASSDLKGLYNSPLHF.

This chain uses TRBV19 with TRBJ1-2; no firm D call. Trimming left V 8 bases short and J 4 bases short, with 8 bases between. Germline assignment: CDR1 LNHDA and CDR2 SQIVND (reference sequence). The CDR3 runs to 11 residues. CDR3 nucleotides: TGTGCCAGTGGGTGGGTCTATGGCTACACCTTC. The encoded protein is CASGWVYGYTF. The whole variable domain, filled in from reference TRBV19 and TRBJ1-2, reads DGGITQSPKYLFRKEGQNVTLSCEQNLNHDAMYWYRQDPGQGLRLIYYSQIVNDFQKGDIAEGYSVSREKKESFPLTVTSAQKNPTAFYLCASGWVYGYTFGSGTRLTVV.

This clone showed up just a few times. V gene TRBV2 combines with J gene TRBJ1-5; possible D gene TRBD1, 5 bases. The CDR3 covers 14 residues. Trimming took off 6 bases at V and 1 base at J, with 10 bases between the two ends. Germline V CDR1 and CDR2: SNHLY, FYNNEI. The CDR3 sequence is CASSRGKSNQPQHF. The DNA for the CDR3 is TGTGCCAGCAGCCGGGGGAAAAGCAATCAGCCCCAGCATTTT.

The chain is built from TRBV9 and TRBJ2-2; D unclear. The CDR3 consists of 14 residues. Germline lookup yields CDR1 SGDLS and CDR2 YYNGEE. V was pared by 0 bases and J by 2 bases, with 5 bases between. The CDR3: CASSVELNTGELFF. CDR3 coding DNA: TGTGCCAGCAGCGTAGAACTTAACACCGGGGAGCTGTTTTTT.

V is TRBV6-8 and J is TRBJ1-1; 7 nucleotides align to TRBD1. CDR3 length: 15 residues. Germline assignment: CDR1 MNHGY and CDR2 SAAAGT. The V gene end was trimmed by 0 bases and the J gene end by 2 bases; junction bases not matched to a gene: 3. The CDR3 region has the DNA TGTGCCAGCAGTTACTCATACAGGGGAAACACTGAAGCTTTCTTT. Translated: CASSYSYRGNTEAFF.

The genes are TRBV19 and TRBJ1-4; D remains unclear. Germline CDR1 and CDR2: LNHDA and SQIVND (reference sequence). Trimming stripped 6 bases from V and 0 bases from J, with 5 bases between. CDR3 size: 13 residues. The CDR3 DNA follows: TGTGCCAGTAGGCATACAACTAATGAAAAACTGTTTTTT. Protein: CASRHTTNEKLFF.

This clone occurred a few times. The chain employs TRBV19 and TRBJ1-3; 8 bases are a match to TRBD1. Germline assignment: CDR1 LNHDA and CDR2 SQIVND (reference sequence). Trimming took 8 bases from V and 13 from J; bases not matched to a gene: 7. The CDR3 loop spans 11 amino acids. CDR3 loop: CASLKGQVIYF. Here the CDR3 DNA reads TGTGCCAGTCTTAAGGGACAGGTGATATATTTT.

This rearrangement joins TRBV18 to TRBJ1-4, with no clear D. This CDR3 comprises 15 residues. V dropped 0 bases and J dropped 5 bases, with 10 bases sitting between them. CDR1 and CDR2 from the germline V gene are KGHSH and LQKENI. CDR3 bases: TGTGCCAGCTCACCACCGGGCGGTGAGAATGAAAAACTGTTTTTT. Translating it yields CASSPPGGENEKLFF.

This clone was picked up a small number of times. The chain joins TRBV6-8 to TRBJ2-5, with 12 bases matching TRBD2. CDR1 MNHGY and CDR2 SAAAGT come from the germline V gene. The CDR3 is 16 amino acids. V lost 5 bases, J lost 0 bases, and 4 bases stayed unmatched. CDR3 region: CASSDWTSGNQETQYF. In DNA form, the CDR3 reads TGTGCCAGCAGTGATTGGACTAGCGGGAACCAAGAGACCCAGTACTTC.

This chain links TRBV28 with TRBJ2-3; no firm D call. Germline V gene sequence: CDR1 MDHEN, CDR2 SYDVKM. This CDR3 spans 16 amino acids. V was clipped by 3 bases and J by 0 bases, with 13 bases between them. In DNA form, the CDR3 reads TGTGCCAGCAGTTTGGTGTTGGCGGTTAGCACAGATACGCAGTATTTT. It translates to CASSLVLAVSTDTQYF.

This rearrangement joins TRBV15 to TRBJ2-1, with D possibly matching TRBD2 (5 bases). Germline V CDR1 and CDR2: LNHNV, YYDKDF (reference sequence). V was shortened by 6 bases and J by 1 base, with 13 bases between the two germline ends. The CDR3 has 15 amino acids. CDR3 protein: CATSRLERSYNEQFF. For the CDR3, the DNA is TGTGCCACCAGTCGCCTGGAGCGGTCCTACAATGAGCAGTTCTTC.

CDR3 nucleotide sequence: TGTGCCAGCAGCTTAAGGGGGGCGGTGAACACTGAAGCTTTCTTT. Translated: CASSLRGAVNTEAFF. The chain uses TRBV11-3 and TRBJ1-1, with D tentatively TRBD1 (6 bases). Germline values: CDR1 SGHNT, CDR2 YENEEA. V was shortened by 2 bases and J by 0 bases, with 10 bases between the two germline ends. The CDR3 covers 15 residues.

The chain couples TRBV19 to TRBJ2-5, with D tentatively TRBD2 (5 bases). The length of the CDR3 is 16 residues. CDR1 and CDR2 from the germline V gene are LNHDA and SQIVND (reference sequence). V lost 5 bases and J lost 2, with 18 bases in between. This chain's CDR3 is CASSSLPRADQETQYF. For the CDR3, the DNA is TGTGCCAGTAGTTCCCTCCCCCGAGCGGATCAAGAGACCCAGTACTTC.

The V gene is TRBV6-8, the J gene TRBJ2-1; perhaps TRBD2 as D (6 bases). Germline lookup yields CDR1 MNHGY and CDR2 SAAAGT. V lost 0 bases and J 2 bases, leaving 8 bases between the germline ends. The CDR3 covers 15 residues. CDR3 nucleotide sequence: TGTGCCAGCAGTTACTCGGAGGGAACCTACAATGAGCAGTTCTTC. Protein product: CASSYSEGTYNEQFF.

The V call is TRBV29-1, the J call TRBJ2-1, with TRBD1 matching 9 bases. The ends lost 7 bases at V and 4 bases at J; junction bases unmatched: 5. The germline V gene encodes CDR1 SQVTM and CDR2 ANQGSEA. This CDR3 comprises 13 residues. The CDR3 here is CSANRGLYNEQFF. The CDR3, as DNA: TGCAGCGCTAACAGGGGGCTATACAATGAGCAGTTCTTC.

In this sample, this clone turned up once. The chain links TRBV29-1 to TRBJ2-5; tentatively, D is TRBD1 or TRBD2 (5 bases each). The CDR3 has 12 amino acids. Germline-derived CDR1 and CDR2 are SQVTM and ANQGSEA. This CDR3 reads CSATPEGETQYF. DNA of the CDR3: TGCAGTGCCACGCCCGAGGGGGAGACCCAGTACTTC.

This clone counts as medium-sized. The V gene is TRBV11-3, the J gene TRBJ2-1, with D possibly TRBD2 on 6 matching bases. The CDR3 sequence is 14 residues long. Trimming removed 5 bases from V and 5 bases from J, with 13 bases in between. Per germline, CDR1 SGHNT and CDR2 YENEEA. The CDR3, as DNA: TGTGCCAGCAGCCGGGAGTACCGCCACAATGAGCAGTTCTTC. Translation gives CASSREYRHNEQFF.

V and J are TRBV18 and TRBJ2-1; D is undetermined. This CDR3 comprises 17 residues. Germline V gene data show CDR1 as KGHSH and CDR2 as LQKENI. The ends were cut back, 4 bases at V and 1 base at J, with 17 bases in the middle. The CDR3 region has the DNA TGTGCCAGCTCACGGCGGCAGGAAGCCTTGTCCTACAATGAGCAGTTCTTC. This translates into CASSRRQEALSYNEQFF.

The V call is TRBV30, the J call TRBJ2-1, with TRBD2 matching over 8 bases. Germline trimming cut 3 bases from V and 1 base from J; bases unmatched to any gene: 2. The CDR3 consists of 14 residues. Germline V gene sequence: CDR1 GTSNPN, CDR2 SVGIG (reference sequence). In nucleotides, the CDR3 is TGTGCCTGGAGGGGACTAGGGTCCTACAATGAGCAGTTCTTC. The encoded protein is CAWRGLGSYNEQFF. Based on the CDR3 plus reference TRBV30 and TRBJ2-1, the full variable domain is SQTIHQWPATLVQPVGSPLSLECTVEGTSNPNLYWYRQAAGRGLQLLFYSVGIGQISSEVPQNLSASRPQDRQFILSSKKLLLSDSGFYLCAWRGLGSYNEQFFGPGTRLTVL.